This TCR beta chain was obtained from a study of blood T cell repertoires in COVID-19. Germline lookup yields CDR1 SGHRS and CDR2 YFSETQ. V gave up 3 bases and J gave up 5 bases; unmatched junction bases: 10. This CDR3 comprises 15 residues. Using immunoSEQ multiplex PCR, the repertoire was profiled, and TCRdb retains in-frame clones only, with some absent. The sample lists 300,000 or so clones; roughly 90% were seen once. Either two negative PCRs, clearance, or symptom resolution qualified Cohort 3 donors as recovered. The V call is TRBV5-1, the J call TRBJ1-1; the match to TRBD1 covers 7 bases. The source of this sequence is a man in his 60s who had recovered from COVID-19. The sample consisted of PBMCs or T cells enriched from blood (not recorded which). CDR3 residues: CASSSLGRGQTEAFF. Written as DNA, the CDR3 is TGCGCCAGCAGCTCCCTGGGAAGGGGGCAGACTGAAGCTTTCTTT.